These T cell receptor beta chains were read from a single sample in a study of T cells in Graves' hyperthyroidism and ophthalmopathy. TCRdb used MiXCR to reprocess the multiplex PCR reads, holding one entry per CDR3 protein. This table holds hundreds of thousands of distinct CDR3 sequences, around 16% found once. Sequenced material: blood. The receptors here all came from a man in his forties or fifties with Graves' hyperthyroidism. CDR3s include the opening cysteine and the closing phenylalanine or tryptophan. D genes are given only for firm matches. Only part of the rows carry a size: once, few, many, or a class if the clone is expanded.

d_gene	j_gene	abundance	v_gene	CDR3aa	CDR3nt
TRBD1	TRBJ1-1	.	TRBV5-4	CASSLVQGAAEAFF	TGTGCCAGCAGCTTGGTACAGGGGGCGGCTGAAGCTTTCTTT
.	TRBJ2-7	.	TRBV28	CASNLRGSSSYEQYF	TGTGCCAGCAACCTGAGAGGGTCTAGCTCCTACGAGCAGTACTTC
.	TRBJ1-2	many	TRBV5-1	CASSSGPEGDYGYTF	TGCGCCAGCAGCTCCGGTCCGGAGGGAGACTATGGCTACACCTTC
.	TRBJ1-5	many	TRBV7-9	CASSLVLGEPQHF	TGTGCCAGCAGCTTAGTGCTTGGGGAGCCCCAGCATTTT
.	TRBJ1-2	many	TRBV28	CASSLGGAAYGYTF	TGTGCCAGCAGTTTAGGAGGGGCCGCCTATGGCTACACCTTC
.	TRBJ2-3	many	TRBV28	CASSFALGGADTQYF	TGTGCCAGCAGTTTTGCCCTAGGGGGTGCGGATACGCAGTATTTT
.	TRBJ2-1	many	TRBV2	CASSEEEGKSYNEQFF	TGTGCCAGCAGTGAAGAGGAGGGTAAATCCTACAATGAGCAGTTCTTC
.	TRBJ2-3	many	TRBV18	CASSRTDTQYF	TGTGCCAGCTCACGCACAGATACGCAGTATTTT
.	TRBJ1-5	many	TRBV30	CAWTRGFDQPQHF	TGTGCCTGGACCCGAGGGTTCGATCAGCCCCAGCATTTT
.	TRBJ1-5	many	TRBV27	CASSFLGADSNQPQHF	TGTGCCAGCAGTTTTTTAGGGGCGGATAGCAATCAGCCCCAGCATTTT
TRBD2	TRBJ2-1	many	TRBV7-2	CASSPIPLAGDYNEQFF	TGTGCCAGCAGCCCCATACCTCTAGCGGGCGACTACAATGAGCAGTTCTTC
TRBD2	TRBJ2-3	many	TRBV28	CASSTLAGGLDTQYF	TGTGCCAGCAGTACACTAGCGGGGGGATTGGATACGCAGTATTTT
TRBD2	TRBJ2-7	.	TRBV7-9	CASSLFAGGNEQYF	TGTGCCAGCAGCTTATTTGCGGGGGGCAACGAGCAGTACTTC
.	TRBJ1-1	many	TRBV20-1	CSALTGAKNTEAFF	TGCAGTGCTCTCACCGGGGCGAAGAACACTGAAGCTTTCTTT
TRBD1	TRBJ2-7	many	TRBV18	CASSDDPGQGAYEQYF	TGTGCCAGCTCAGATGATCCGGGACAGGGAGCCTACGAGCAGTACTTC
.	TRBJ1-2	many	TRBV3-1	CASSASTAEPLVYGYTF	TGTGCCAGCAGCGCGTCTACAGCCGAACCCTTAGTCTATGGCTACACCTTC
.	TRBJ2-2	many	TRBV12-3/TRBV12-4	CASSLGTGTTGELFF	TGTGCCAGCAGCCTTGGGACGGGCACCACCGGGGAGCTGTTTTTT
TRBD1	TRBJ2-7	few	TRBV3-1	CASSQGTGAYEQYF	TGTGCCAGCAGCCAGGGGACAGGGGCCTACGAGCAGTACTTC
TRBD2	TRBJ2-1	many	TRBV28	CASRHSGGAENEQFF	TGTGCCAGCAGGCATAGCGGGGGGGCCGAAAATGAGCAGTTCTTC
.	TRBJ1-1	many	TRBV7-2	CASSSGLRAEAFF	TGTGCCAGTAGCAGCGGTCTTCGGGCTGAAGCTTTCTTT
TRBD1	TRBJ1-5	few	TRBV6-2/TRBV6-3	CASSYDRGRNQPQHF	TGTGCCAGCAGCTATGACAGGGGACGCAATCAGCCCCAGCATTTT
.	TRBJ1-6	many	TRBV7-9	CASSRFGSYNSPLHF	TGTGCCAGCAGCCGATTCGGGAGCTATAATTCACCCCTCCACTTT
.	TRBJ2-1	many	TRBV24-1	CATSDPVGTGNEQFF	TGTGCCACCAGTGACCCGGTTGGGACTGGCAATGAGCAGTTCTTC
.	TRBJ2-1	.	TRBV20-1	CSARDPGYNEQFF	TGCAGTGCTAGAGATCCCGGTTACAATGAGCAGTTCTTC
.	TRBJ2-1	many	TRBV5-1	CASSSTLDEQFF	TGCGCCAGCAGCTCGACTCTTGATGAGCAGTTCTTC
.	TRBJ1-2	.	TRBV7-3	CASRTPGSRGYTF	TGTGCCAGCAGAACCCCGGGCAGCCGGGGCTACACCTTC
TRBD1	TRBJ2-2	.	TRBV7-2	CASSFKGAMNTGELFF	TGTGCCAGCAGCTTTAAGGGGGCCATGAACACCGGGGAGCTGTTTTTT
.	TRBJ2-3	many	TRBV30	CAWSVPGVDTQYF	TGTGCCTGGAGTGTTCCAGGGGTTGATACGCAGTATTTT
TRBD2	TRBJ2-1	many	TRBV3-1	CASSQELGLAGPSYNEQFF	TGTGCCAGCAGCCAAGAGCTGGGACTAGCGGGGCCCTCCTACAATGAGCAGTTCTTC
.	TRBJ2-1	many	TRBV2	CASSDLGSPYNEQFF	TGTGCCAGCAGTGATCTGGGCAGTCCGTACAATGAGCAGTTCTTC
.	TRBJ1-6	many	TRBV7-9	CASSSGTLEWNSPLHF	TGTGCCAGCAGCAGTGGGACGCTGGAGTGGAATTCACCCCTCCACTTT
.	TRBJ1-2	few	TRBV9	CASSGGPANYGYTF	TGTGCCAGCAGCGGGGGACCCGCTAACTATGGCTACACCTTC
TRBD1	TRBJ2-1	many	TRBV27	CASSWTGVSYNEQFF	TGTGCCAGCAGTTGGACAGGGGTCTCCTACAATGAGCAGTTCTTC
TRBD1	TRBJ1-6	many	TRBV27	CASSDGQGNSPLHF	TGTGCCAGCAGTGACGGACAGGGGAATTCACCCCTCCACTTT
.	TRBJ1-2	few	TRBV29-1	CSAVLGQLNYGYTF	TGCAGCGCGGTTCTCGGACAGTTAAACTATGGCTACACCTTC
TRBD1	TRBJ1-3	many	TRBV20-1	CSARPRGQASGNTIYF	TGCAGTGCTAGGCCCAGGGGACAGGCCTCCGGAAACACCATATATTTT
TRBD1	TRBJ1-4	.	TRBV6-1	CASRHNRGLNEKLFF	TGTGCCAGCAGGCACAACAGGGGCTTAAATGAAAAACTGTTTTTT
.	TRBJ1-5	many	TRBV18	CASSQGEDQPQHF	TGTGCCAGCTCACAGGGGGAGGATCAGCCCCAGCATTTT
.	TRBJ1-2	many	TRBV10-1	CATGLGLDNYGYTF	TGCGCCACCGGACTTGGGCTGGATAACTATGGCTACACCTTC
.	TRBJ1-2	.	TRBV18	CASSERTLNNYGYTF	TGTGCCAGCTCTGAGAGGACACTAAACAACTATGGCTACACCTTC
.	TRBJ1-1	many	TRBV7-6	CASSIATGYGYTEAFF	TGTGCCAGCAGCATCGCTACAGGGTATGGTTACACTGAAGCTTTCTTT
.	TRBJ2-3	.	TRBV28	CASSPLDSGHFTDTQYF	TGTGCCAGCAGTCCTCTTGATTCAGGACACTTCACAGATACGCAGTATTTT
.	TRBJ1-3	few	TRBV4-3	CASSQDHVGGQRRLASGNTIYF	TGCGCCAGCAGCCAAGATCATGTTGGCGGACAGCGAAGGTTAGCGTCTGGAAACACCATATATTTT
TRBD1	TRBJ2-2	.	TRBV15	CATSSPGQGSTGELFF	TGTGCCACCAGCAGTCCGGGACAGGGGAGCACCGGGGAGCTGTTTTTT
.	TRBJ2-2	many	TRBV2	CASSDTGELFF	TGTGCCAGCAGTGACACCGGGGAGCTGTTTTTT
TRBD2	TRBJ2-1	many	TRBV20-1	CSAPGSGGARDEQFF	TGCAGTGCCCCCGGTAGCGGGGGGGCCAGGGATGAGCAGTTCTTC
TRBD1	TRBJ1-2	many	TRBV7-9	CASSQDREGNYGYTF	TGTGCCAGCAGCCAGGACAGGGAGGGGAACTATGGCTACACCTTC
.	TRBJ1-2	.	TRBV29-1	CSVDRENPYGYTF	TGCAGCGTTGATAGAGAGAACCCATATGGCTACACCTTC
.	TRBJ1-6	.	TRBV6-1	CASREQGFSYNSPLHF	TGTGCCAGCAGGGAACAGGGTTTCTCCTATAATTCACCCCTCCACTTT
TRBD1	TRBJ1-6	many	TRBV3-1	CASSQDTGENSPLHF	TGTGCCAGCAGCCAAGATACAGGGGAGAATTCACCCCTCCACTTT
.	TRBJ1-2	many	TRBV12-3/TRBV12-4	CASSPGRTRYGYTF	TGTGCCAGCAGCCCCGGTCGGACGCGCTATGGCTACACCTTC